A selection of T cell receptor beta chains follows, all from one sample in a study of regulatory T cells in long-lasting Graves disease. TCRdb used MiXCR to reprocess the multiplex PCR reads, holding one entry per CDR3 protein. The repertoire holds 520,000 or so distinct CDR3 sequences, with 12% as singletons. The same sample was also studied in work on T cells in Graves' hyperthyroidism and ophthalmopathy.

The sequencing here drew on peripheral blood mononuclear cells (PBMCs), taken at new diagnosis, from a patient treated with antithyroid drugs. Every receptor here comes from a woman between 25 and 40 years old with Graves disease. The CDR3 runs from the conserved cysteine through the conserved F or W. The D gene is left open where the match is weak. Rows may omit the clone size; those that give it use once, few, many or a size class.

clone size	D gene	J gene	V gene	CDR3 protein	CDR3 DNA
many	TRBD1	TRBJ1-6	TRBV11-2	CASSLNGQGGSPLHF	TGTGCCAGCAGCTTAAATGGACAGGGAGGTTCACCCCTCCACTTT
-	-	TRBJ1-2	TRBV11-3	CASSLGDSPNYGYTF	TGTGCCAGCAGCTTAGGCGACAGCCCTAACTATGGCTACACCTTC
-	TRBD2	TRBJ2-5	TRBV3-1	CASSQSGGGETQYF	TGTGCCAGCAGCCAGTCGGGGGGTGGAGAGACCCAGTACTTC
many	TRBD1	TRBJ1-1	TRBV18	CASSPPGTGGIDAFF	TGTGCCAGCTCACCGCCCGGGACAGGGGGGATTGATGCTTTCTTT
many	-	TRBJ2-3	TRBV7-2	CASSSARRLGDTQYF	TGTGCCAGCAGCTCAGCCAGGCGGTTGGGGGATACGCAGTATTTT
few	-	TRBJ2-4	TRBV27	CASSLSWGRENIQYF	TGTGCCAGCAGTTTATCGTGGGGGCGAGAAAACATTCAGTACTTC
many	-	TRBJ1-3	TRBV6-1	CASSGQPFSGNTIYF	TGTGCCAGCAGTGGACAGCCTTTCTCTGGAAACACCATATATTTT
many	-	TRBJ1-2	TRBV28	CASTAATRGYTF	TGTGCCAGCACCGCCGCCACTCGCGGCTACACCTTC
many	-	TRBJ2-1	TRBV20-1	CSASPPVAEGISNEQFF	TGCAGTGCTAGCCCCCCCGTAGCGGAAGGGATTTCCAATGAGCAGTTCTTC
-	TRBD2	TRBJ2-1	TRBV11-1	CASSLVAGAHNEQFF	TGTGCCAGCAGCTTAGTCGCGGGAGCCCACAATGAGCAGTTCTTC
few	-	TRBJ1-4	TRBV24-1	CATSDPTAEGEKLFF	TGTGCCACCAGTGACCCGACAGCCGAAGGGGAAAAACTGTTTTTT
once	-	TRBJ2-2	TRBV27	CASSPPAPGELFF	TGTGCCAGCAGTCCTCCGGCCCCCGGGGAGCTGTTTTTT
many	TRBD1	TRBJ1-1	TRBV11-3	CASSLVAGTGYTEAFF	TGTGCCAGCAGCTTAGTCGCCGGGACAGGCTATACTGAAGCTTTCTTT
-	TRBD1	TRBJ2-5	TRBV15	CATSRAFDRDQETQYF	TGTGCCACCAGCAGAGCCTTTGACAGGGATCAAGAGACCCAGTACTTC
many	-	TRBJ2-2	TRBV27	CASSSPNLDERTGELFF	TGTGCCAGCAGTTCCCCTAACCTAGACGAGCGAACCGGGGAGCTGTTTTTT
many	TRBD1	TRBJ1-2	TRBV7-2	CASSVRDWGQGITTYTF	TGTGCCAGCAGCGTACGCGATTGGGGACAGGGGATAACTACCTACACCTTC
many	TRBD1	TRBJ2-2	TRBV10-3	CAIRDSANTGELFF	TGTGCCATCCGGGACAGTGCGAACACCGGGGAGCTGTTTTTT
-	-	TRBJ2-1	TRBV7-2	CASSRLDRFAYNEQFF	TGTGCCAGCAGCCGCCTAGACAGGTTCGCCTACAATGAGCAGTTCTTC
-	TRBD2	TRBJ2-1	TRBV2	CASRVWTSGINEQFF	TGTGCCAGCAGGGTATGGACTAGCGGCATCAATGAGCAGTTCTTC
many	TRBD1	TRBJ2-2	TRBV28	CASSTSGQFFLNTGELFF	TGTGCCAGCAGTACCTCGGGACAGTTTTTTCTTAACACCGGGGAGCTGTTTTTT
many	TRBD2	TRBJ2-7	TRBV6-2/TRBV6-3	CASSYSSGSLYEQYF	TGTGCCAGCAGTTACTCTAGCGGGAGTCTCTACGAGCAGTACTTC
-	TRBD2	TRBJ2-5	TRBV29-1	CSVDPSGGETQYF	TGCAGCGTTGATCCCAGCGGGGGAGAGACCCAGTACTTC
many	-	TRBJ2-3	TRBV2	CASSEPLDTSTHTDTQYF	TGTGCCAGCAGTGAACCCCTCGACACTTCTACCCACACAGATACGCAGTATTTT
-	-	TRBJ1-4	TRBV29-1	CSVARTANEKLFF	TGCAGCGTTGCGCGGACAGCTAATGAAAAACTGTTTTTT
many	TRBD1	TRBJ2-7	TRBV7-2	CASTGDLTYEQYF	TGTGCCAGTACAGGGGATCTCACCTACGAGCAGTACTTC
-	-	TRBJ1-1	TRBV4-1	CASSQEEGQSEAFF	TGCGCCAGCAGCCAAGAGGAAGGACAGTCTGAAGCTTTCTTT
few	TRBD2	TRBJ2-1	TRBV7-9	CASSQFSAGGRSSNEQFF	TGTGCCAGCAGCCAATTCTCAGCGGGAGGGCGGAGTAGCAATGAGCAGTTCTTC
many	-	TRBJ1-1	TRBV6-2/TRBV6-3	CASSYSRGSTEAFF	TGTGCCAGCAGTTACTCGAGGGGTTCCACTGAAGCTTTCTTT
-	TRBD2	TRBJ2-1	TRBV6-1	CASTTLWQGLYNEQFF	TGTGCCAGCACCACTTTATGGCAGGGACTATACAATGAGCAGTTCTTC
few	-	TRBJ1-3	TRBV4-3	CASSPTRGGPGNTIYF	TGCGCCAGCAGCCCGACCCGGGGGGGACCGGGAAACACCATATATTTT
few	-	TRBJ1-4	TRBV4-2	CASSQEIVEATNEKLFF	TGTGCCAGCAGCCAAGAAATAGTCGAGGCAACTAATGAAAAACTGTTTTTT
many	TRBD2	TRBJ2-1	TRBV9	CASSVGKEGGSYNEQFF	TGTGCCAGCAGCGTAGGAAAAGAGGGCGGGAGCTACAATGAGCAGTTCTTC
many	-	TRBJ2-1	TRBV28	CASSSPGSVVYNEQFF	TGTGCCAGCAGTTCCCCCGGGAGCGTAGTCTACAATGAGCAGTTCTTC
-	TRBD1	TRBJ2-6	TRBV9	CASSVGTGSGANALTF	TGTGCCAGCAGCGTAGGGACAGGCTCTGGGGCCAACGCCCTGACTTTC
many	-	TRBJ2-1	TRBV24-1	CATSDLKTDEQFF	TGTGCCACCAGTGATTTGAAAACCGATGAGCAGTTCTTC
many	-	TRBJ1-2	TRBV7-9	CASSLAYNYGYTF	TGTGCCAGCAGCTTGGCTTATAACTATGGCTACACCTTC
few	-	TRBJ1-1	TRBV7-2	CASSLLFQGIRVTEAFF	TGTGCCAGCAGCTTATTATTCCAGGGGATACGGGTCACTGAAGCTTTCTTT
few	TRBD1	TRBJ1-2	TRBV6-5	CASSYNPGQGERGYTF	TGTGCCAGCAGCTACAACCCGGGACAGGGGGAGCGAGGCTACACCTTC
many	-	TRBJ2-3	TRBV5-5	CASSLQGTSTDTQYF	TGTGCCAGCAGCTTGCAGGGAACTAGCACAGATACGCAGTATTTT
many	-	TRBJ2-7	TRBV6-1	CASSLGRASEQYF	TGTGCCAGCAGTCTTGGGAGAGCAAGCGAGCAGTACTTC
few	TRBD1	TRBJ1-4	TRBV20-1	CSAQGGGSEKLFF	TGCAGTGCCCAGGGGGGGGGTTCGGAAAAACTGTTTTTT